These T cell receptor beta chains were read from a single sample in a study of blood T cell repertoires in COVID-19. Sequencing was performed with immunoSEQ multiplex PCR; in TCRdb, only in-frame clones are kept and a portion is missing. Found here are 95,000 to 150,000 clones, roughly 85% of them singletons; the top ten hold around 27%. Specimen: peripheral blood. The receptors come from a woman aged 80 or over with acute or convalescent COVID-19. The CDR3 runs from the conserved cysteine through the conserved F or W. A D gene is named only where the DNA matches it firmly. Size is stated for part of the rows, as once, few or many counts, or as a class when the clone is expanded.

v_call: TRBV7-9
clone_size: NA
j_call: TRBJ2-1
d_call: TRBD1
cdr3_nt: TGTGCCAGCAGATCAATGACAGGGTCGCAGTTCTTC
cdr3_aa: CASRSMTGSQFF

v_call: TRBV5-1
clone_size: NA
j_call: TRBJ2-3
d_call: TRBD2
cdr3_nt: TGCGCCAGCAGCGAGGGACTAGCGGCAGATACGCAGTATTTT
cdr3_aa: CASSEGLAADTQYF

v_call: TRBV18
clone_size: NA
j_call: TRBJ1-1
d_call: NA
cdr3_nt: TGTGCCAGCTCACCAAGAGAAGGCTCAGGGGCCTTGAACACTGAAGCTTTCTTT
cdr3_aa: CASSPREGSGALNTEAFF

v_call: TRBV11-2
clone_size: NA
j_call: TRBJ2-3
d_call: TRBD2
cdr3_nt: TGTGCCAGCAGCGCGGTGGCGGGGGGGCGAGATACGCAGTATTTT
cdr3_aa: CASSAVAGGRDTQYF

v_call: TRBV5-1
clone_size: NA
j_call: TRBJ2-5
d_call: TRBD1
cdr3_nt: TGCGCCAGCAGCTATACCCCACAGGGGCAAGAGACCCAGTACTTC
cdr3_aa: CASSYTPQGQETQYF

v_call: TRBV4-2
clone_size: NA
j_call: TRBJ1-1
d_call: TRBD1
cdr3_nt: TGTGCCAGCAGCCAAGTGGGACAGCCTATGAACACTGAAGCTTTCTTT
cdr3_aa: CASSQVGQPMNTEAFF

v_call: TRBV5-5
clone_size: NA
j_call: TRBJ1-1
d_call: TRBD1
cdr3_nt: TGTGCCAGCAGCCCTCCGGGACAGGGCGGGTTAGCTTTCTTT
cdr3_aa: CASSPPGQGGLAFF

v_call: TRBV3-1/TRBV3-2
clone_size: NA
j_call: TRBJ1-4
d_call: NA
cdr3_nt: TGTGCCAGCAGCTTGTATACAACTAATGAAAAACTGTTTTTT
cdr3_aa: CASSLYTTNEKLFF

v_call: TRBV18
clone_size: NA
j_call: TRBJ1-4
d_call: TRBD1
cdr3_nt: TGTGCCAGCTCGCAACAGGGGAGCGCTAATGAAAAACTGTTTTTT
cdr3_aa: CASSQQGSANEKLFF

v_call: TRBV2
clone_size: NA
j_call: TRBJ1-1
d_call: TRBD1
cdr3_nt: TGTGCCAGCACCTCTTGGACAGGGAACACTGAAGCTTTCTTT
cdr3_aa: CASTSWTGNTEAFF

v_call: TRBV3-1/TRBV3-2
clone_size: NA
j_call: TRBJ1-2
d_call: NA
cdr3_nt: TGTGCCAGCAGCCTACGGACGGTGAGTCGTGGGGAGTATGGCTACACCTTC
cdr3_aa: CASSLRTVSRGEYGYTF

v_call: TRBV18
clone_size: NA
j_call: TRBJ2-4
d_call: NA
cdr3_nt: TGTGCCAGCTCAATGGGCGCCACCAAAAACATTCAGTACTTC
cdr3_aa: CASSMGATKNIQYF

v_call: TRBV14
clone_size: NA
j_call: TRBJ2-3
d_call: TRBD2
cdr3_nt: TGTGCCAGCGGGCGCGGGGGACCTAGCACAGATACGCAGTATTTT
cdr3_aa: CASGRGGPSTDTQYF

v_call: TRBV11-2
clone_size: NA
j_call: TRBJ2-1
d_call: TRBD1
cdr3_nt: TGTGCCAGCAGCTCTGGACAGGGGGCATACAATGAGCAGTTCTTC
cdr3_aa: CASSSGQGAYNEQFF

v_call: TRBV5-1
clone_size: NA
j_call: TRBJ1-1
d_call: TRBD1
cdr3_nt: TGCGCCAGCAACCGGGACAGGGCTGGCACTGAAGCTTTCTTT
cdr3_aa: CASNRDRAGTEAFF

v_call: TRBV7-2
clone_size: NA
j_call: TRBJ1-2
d_call: NA
cdr3_nt: TGTGCCAGCAGCTTCAGGGCGGTAGATGGCTACACCTTC
cdr3_aa: CASSFRAVDGYTF

v_call: TRBV11-2
clone_size: NA
j_call: TRBJ1-1
d_call: NA
cdr3_nt: TGTGCCAGCAGCCCTAGGGGAAACAGAAACACTGAAGCTTTCTTT
cdr3_aa: CASSPRGNRNTEAFF

v_call: TRBV6-5
clone_size: NA
j_call: TRBJ2-1
d_call: NA
cdr3_nt: TGTGCCAGCAGTCTCACTAGCTATAGTGAGCAGTTCTTC
cdr3_aa: CASSLTSYSEQFF

v_call: TRBV28
clone_size: NA
j_call: TRBJ1-2
d_call: TRBD1
cdr3_nt: TGTGCCAGCAGTTTGGGACAGGGACACTATGGCTACACCTTC
cdr3_aa: CASSLGQGHYGYTF

v_call: TRBV6-5
clone_size: NA
j_call: TRBJ1-2
d_call: NA
cdr3_nt: TGTGCCATCCTGGCCGGAGGCTATGGCTACACCTTC
cdr3_aa: CAILAGGYGYTF

v_call: TRBV25-1
clone_size: NA
j_call: TRBJ1-2
d_call: NA
cdr3_nt: TGTGCCAGCAGTGAATGGGGGGATGGCTACACCTTC
cdr3_aa: CASSEWGDGYTF

v_call: TRBV5-1
clone_size: NA
j_call: TRBJ2-7
d_call: NA
cdr3_nt: TGCGCCAGCAGCCCCCAGACAGCGTCCTACGAGCAGTACTTC
cdr3_aa: CASSPQTASYEQYF

v_call: TRBV11-2
clone_size: few
j_call: TRBJ1-1
d_call: NA
cdr3_nt: TGTGCCAGCAGACCTACGGTAGCTTTTGAAGCTTTCTTT
cdr3_aa: CASRPTVAFEAFF

v_call: TRBV28
clone_size: NA
j_call: TRBJ1-1
d_call: NA
cdr3_nt: TGTGCCAGCAGTTTCAGCGTGAACACTGAAGCTTTCTTT
cdr3_aa: CASSFSVNTEAFF

v_call: TRBV28
clone_size: NA
j_call: TRBJ1-2
d_call: TRBD1
cdr3_nt: TGTGCCAGCAGTTTATCAGGGGGCGCGGGTGGCTACACCTTC
cdr3_aa: CASSLSGGAGGYTF

v_call: TRBV2
clone_size: NA
j_call: TRBJ1-4
d_call: TRBD1
cdr3_nt: TGTGCCAGCCGGGACAGAGGTGAAAAACTGTTTTTT
cdr3_aa: CASRDRGEKLFF

v_call: TRBV2
clone_size: NA
j_call: TRBJ1-6
d_call: NA
cdr3_nt: TGTGCCAGCAGTGAATTGGGGCAGGGTTCACCCCTCCACTTT
cdr3_aa: CASSELGQGSPLHF